This record concerns one TCR beta chain sequence. Repertoires were generated with immunoSEQ multiplex PCR, while TCRdb's copy carries only in-frame clones and drops some. The table includes over 150,000 clones, about 86% detected once. The V gene's germline CDR1 is SGHRS and CDR2 YFSETQ. The V and J ends lost 1 base and 0 bases respectively, with 11 bases between them. The CDR3 covers 17 residues. The sample belongs to a study of blood T cell repertoires in COVID-19. Sequencing input: peripheral blood. This chain uses TRBV5-1 with TRBJ2-6, with D maybe TRBD1 (6 bases). This receptor was obtained from a man over 45 with active or convalescent COVID-19. This CDR3 is CASSLHREPSGANVLTF. CDR3 bases: TGCGCCAGCAGCTTGCACAGGGAACCCTCTGGGGCCAACGTCCTGACTTTC.